This TCR beta chain is from a study of blood T cell repertoires in COVID-19 (dated by TCRdb to the early 2020s). As for the study more broadly: The collaborator samples originated in the United States, Italy and Spain and spanned the acute and convalescent phases of COVID-19. The material from the prospective study consisted of cDNA or gDNA derived from T cells, B-cell-depleted T cells, or PBMCs. Deeply sampled blood TCRbeta repertoires from subjects exposed to, actively infected with, or recovered from COVID-19 were included in the dataset. The repertoires were made available in a free public database intended to serve as a resource for research on the immune response to SARS-CoV-2. The samples were drawn from the first 160 participants of the ongoing ImmuneRACE study and from under 1,500 subjects provided by 6 global collaborators. Sample metadata almost always included a de-identified subject ID, COVID-19 status, age in years and sex. Where available, HLA class I and class II types were obtained from metadata supplied by the sample provider rather than from assay-based typing. Results the study describes overall, beyond this receptor: The quantity of clinical and demographic metadata differed by source and by participant and was supplied without curation.

The immunoSEQ Assay, a bias-controlled multiplex PCR, was used to amplify TCRbeta CDR3 regions from genomic DNA. Turning to the authors' computational methods: Nucleated cell counts per sample were estimated from amplification of reference gene primers within the assay. Sequence reads were collapsed and filtered to measure the absolute abundance of every unique TCRbeta CDR3 rearrangement. Productive Simpson clonality was computed per sample as the square root of Simpson's diversity index over productive rearrangements. This immuneACCESS table, as held by TCRdb, lists in-frame sequences with V and J called but not all clones. Of the missing ones, under half trace to an unresolved V gene in checked studies; the others have no known cause. V, J and clone size derive from that table, while D and trimming were established from the DNA sequence. The sample table shows 200,000 to 300,000 clones, and under 85% are seen once. Over 4.5% of the sample is taken by the ten largest.

Each collaborating institution followed its own protocols to collect whole blood in K2EDTA tubes. Collaborator samples were shipped for TCRbeta analysis as frozen whole blood, isolated PBMCs, or DNA extracted from either sample type. The CDR3 starts with the cysteine, ends with the phenylalanine, and has 15 residues. Just the 45-base CDR3 DNA is kept, in frame starting at base 1. Per the germline V gene, MGHRA is the CDR1 and YSYEKL is the CDR2. V is trimmed back by 3 bases and J by 9 bases, and the junction contains 10 bases that no gene match accounts for. With respect to this clone: Its target antigen remains unknown. Base quality data are lacking; no much larger clone is found one base away.

The source of this sequence is a human donor in a cohort sampled during active COVID-19. The rearranged chain carries TRBV4-1 and TRBJ2-2, with 7 middle bases fitting TRBD1. Material: peripheral blood. The DNA reads as follows: TGCGCCAGCAGCCACCCCGGCAGGGGGACCCGGGAGCTGTTTTTT. It translates as CASSHPGRGTRELFF.